This note documents a single TCR beta chain sequence. The antigen remains undetermined. The data stem from a study of shared clonotypes between healthy human individuals. General study results and limits: Clonotype sharing among donors, it was expected, would be affected by sequencing depth.

CD4+ cells yielded CD45RA+ naive and CD45RA-negative memory subsets. V lost 4 bases to trimming and J lost 3 bases; unmatched junction nucleotides: 3. The length of the CDR3 is 14 residues. Per the germline V gene, CDR1 is LNHDA and CDR2 is SQIVND (reference sequence). Several immunoSEQ plates held equal portions of the genomic DNA taken from each subset. The table came from immunoSEQ multiplex PCR; TCRdb's copy has only in-frame clones and leaves some out. The data contain about 1 million clones, around 78% of them singletons. Material: memory CD4+ T cells from PBMCs. Subset indicated: CD45RA-negative fraction. This chain joins TRBV19 and TRBJ2-3; 8 bases are shared with TRBD1. This receptor was identified in a man younger than 35 in good health. Some clones in this sample may be carry-over from other donors' samples. The CDR3 DNA sequence: TGTGCCAGTAGTAAGAGACAGGGGACAGATACGCAGTATTTT. It is translated as CASSKRQGTDTQYF. Together with reference TRBV19 and TRBJ2-3, the CDR3 gives the full variable domain: DGGITQSPKYLFRKEGQNVTLSCEQNLNHDAMYWYRQDPGQGLRLIYYSQIVNDFQKGDIAEGYSVSREKKESFPLTVTSAQKNPTAFYLCASSKRQGTDTQYFGPGTRLTVL.